This is a list of T cell receptor beta chains from one sample in a study of blood T cell repertoires in COVID-19. Method: immunoSEQ multiplex PCR; TCRdb's copy keeps in-frame clones and lacks some. The sample includes approximately 180,000 clones, roughly nine tenths of them seen just once. The sample taken for sequencing was PBMCs or T cells enriched from blood (not recorded which). Receptor source: a woman aged 35 to 49 with acute COVID-19. CDR3s include the opening cysteine and the closing phenylalanine or tryptophan.

length | V | CDR3
15 | TRBV9 | CASSVGTGSYNEQFF
15 | TRBV11-2 | CASSLGTQGQGGLFF
12 | TRBV29-1 | CSLETGGETQYF
15 | TRBV7-3 | CASSFGTSPTDTQYF
15 | TRBV5-4 | CASSQTSGRGETQYF
16 | TRBV9 | CASSVAPNLARDTQYF
15 | TRBV7-9 | CASSLGERLNTEAFF
11 | TRBV6-5 | CASIGPYEQYF
13 | TRBV10-3 | CAIGEAANYGYTF
13 | TRBV18 | CASSPPHRDGYTF
15 | TRBV10-3 | CAINRGGGNTDTQYF
14 | TRBV28 | CASNRPGDINPIYF
16 | TRBV7-6 | CASSLARGSSYNEQFF
16 | TRBV11-2 | CASSLVSGLSYNEQFF
14 | TRBV27 | CASSQGQGWETQYF
17 | TRBV7-9 | CASSFRVVAGGQETQYF
13 | TRBV19 | CATRGLAGGTQYF
13 | TRBV28 | CASRGAGNYEQYF
17 | TRBV19 | CASSEVRGGSLDQPQHF
15 | TRBV7-9 | CASSWGQGNTGELFF
13 | TRBV10-3 | CAISPGEGAEAFF
15 | TRBV11-2 | CASSLAGELQETQYF
16 | TRBV5-1 | CASSLVQGSTSDGYTF
12 | TRBV19 | CASSIGGQPQHF
15 | TRBV7-6 | CASRPTIGDGDTQYF
20 | TRBV12-2 | CASRSPVTGGFLGSNQPQHF
15 | TRBV7-3 | CASSSLSGNTDTQYF
12 | TRBV30 | CAWRGLANIQYF
16 | TRBV9 | CASSVEAPTSTGELFF
13 | TRBV7-9 | CASSYGGVDEQYF
15 | TRBV5-1 | CASSLSPSSYNEQFF
16 | TRBV3-1/TRBV3-2 | CASSQAWREGRETQYF
16 | TRBV21-1 | CASSSTENCSYNEQFF
13 | TRBV25-1 | CASSQGTYNEQFF
14 | TRBV7-3 | CASSHGGSTDTQYF
15 | TRBV2 | CASSETRYGTDTQYF
16 | TRBV2 | CASRQSGGSGNQPQHF
16 | TRBV18 | CASSPLGRGRTGELFF
18 | TRBV28 | CASSLLRSAGIGGTEAFF
15 | TRBV5-1 | CASSAGGASGNTIYF
13 | TRBV5-1 | CASSLRGTDTQYF
15 | TRBV30 | CAWSGQVLTSAEAFF
13 | TRBV7-8 | CASKGFFNEKLFF
15 | TRBV7-3 | CASSPHRERAYEQYF
12 | TRBV30 | CAWNAGRTEAFF
18 | TRBV27 | CASSLRTAVPSHTDTQYF
13 | TRBV19 | CASSDRGNTEAFF
16 | TRBV2 | CASSEAPQGPNYEQYF
15 | TRBV6-5 | CASKIDSASGNTIYF
15 | TRBV14 | CASSQGGQGNYEQYF